The T cell receptor (beta chain) described here comes from a study of blood T cell repertoires in COVID-19. Across the whole study: PBMCs, B-cell-depleted T cells, or T cells were the source of the cDNA or gDNA that made up the material.

Original data processing: Amplification of reference gene primers was used by the study to estimate nucleated cell counts. TCRdb's copy holds only in-frame clones and misses some; the assay was immunoSEQ multiplex PCR. The V and J calls and clone size were taken over from that table, and D and trimming were inferred from the DNA. This table has hundreds of thousands of clones, roughly 80% appearing once. The material sequenced was peripheral blood. The source of this sequence is a woman of 80 years or more with active or convalescent COVID-19.

The CDR3 is CASSRVTNTGELFF. In DNA form, the CDR3 reads TGTGCCAGCTCCAGGGTAACCAACACCGGGGAGCTGTTTTTT. The V call is TRBV18, the J call TRBJ2-2, with D possibly TRBD1 on 5 matching bases. The germline gives CDR1 KGHSH, CDR2 LQKENI. V shed 6 bases and J shed 2 bases, with 10 bases lying between them. CDR3 length equals 14 residues.